Each of the 23 T cell receptor beta chains below was sequenced from the same sample in a study of T cell responses to AZD1222 COVID-19 vaccine. Clones were sequenced by immunoSEQ multiplex PCR, and TCRdb holds only the in-frame ones, with some missing. This table holds approximately 200,000 clones, approximately 94% found once. The sample here was peripheral blood, taken on day 0 of AZD1222 vaccination. Source of these receptors: an adult in good health.

This sequence joins TRBV5-4 and TRBJ2-7; weak D call: TRBD2 (6 bases). Trimming left V 2 bases short and J 2 bases short, with 17 bases between. The V gene's germline CDR1 is SGHNT and CDR2 YYREEE (reference sequence). There are 16 residues in the CDR3. Here the CDR3 DNA reads TGTGCCAGCAGCTTAAACTTTCCTAGCGAAGCCTACGAGCAGTACTTC. As protein: CASSLNFPSEAYEQYF.

Written as DNA, the CDR3 is TGTGCCAGCAGCTTAAACCAGGGGGTCCTTACCTACGAGCAGTACTTC. It is translated as CASSLNQGVLTYEQYF. The chain carries TRBV7-8 and TRBJ2-7, with TRBD1 matching over 7 bases. The CDR3 covers 16 residues. Germline V gene lookup returns CDR1 SGHVS and CDR2 FQNEAQ. V was pared by 2 bases and J by 2 bases, with 9 bases of the junction left unmatched.

The chain uses TRBV20-1 and TRBJ1-5; D is uncertain. Germline CDR1 is DFQATT and CDR2 is SNEGSKA (reference sequence). The CDR3 loop spans 15 amino acids. Trimming left V 3 bases short and J 1 base short, with 13 bases between. The CDR3: CSASLGAQSNQPQHF. CDR3 DNA: TGCAGTGCTAGTTTGGGAGCTCAGAGCAATCAGCCCCAGCATTTT.

Here the CDR3 reads CASSPDSSYTF. The CDR3 nucleotides are TGTGCCAGCTCCCCCGACAGCAGCTACACCTTC. The chain couples TRBV18 to TRBJ1-2; a weak D match, TRBD1 (5 bases). CDR3 length equals 11 residues. CDR1 is KGHSH and CDR2 is LQKENI in the germline V gene. V lost 6 bases to trimming and J lost 9 bases, with 11 bases between them.

This chain connects TRBV10-1 to TRBJ1-1; perhaps TRBD1 as D (5 bases). The germline CDR1 and CDR2 sequences are WNHNN and SYGVQD (reference sequence). Trimming removed 5 bases from V and 5 bases from J, with 12 bases in between. This CDR3 region has 13 residues. Written as DNA, the CDR3 is TGCGCCAGCAGTCTAGCCAGGGAAACTGAAGCTTTCTTT. This encodes CASSLARETEAFF.

The chain employs TRBV6-5 and TRBJ1-2, with TRBD1 as a possible D gene (6 bases). V shed 2 bases and J shed 4 bases, with 14 bases lying between them. Germline V gene sequence: CDR1 MNHEY, CDR2 SVGAGI. The length of the CDR3 is 15 residues. CDR3 protein: CASSYKGGISYGYTF. In nucleotides, the CDR3 is TGTGCCAGCAGTTACAAAGGGGGAATATCCTATGGCTACACCTTC.

The chain employs TRBV3-1 (or the pseudogene TRBV3-2) and TRBJ1-2; D might be TRBD1 (6 bases). V was cut by 3 bases and J by 2 bases, with 10 bases left in between. The CDR3 loop spans 14 amino acids. Germline CDR1 and CDR2: LGHDT and YNNKEL (reference sequence). CDR3 DNA: TGTGCCAGCAGCCAGGGGACACAGAACTATGGCTACACCTTC. Amino acids: CASSQGTQNYGYTF.

The chain recombines TRBV2 with TRBJ1-4; no clear D gene. The CDR3 is 13 amino acids. Germline V gives CDR1 SNHLY, CDR2 FYNNEI. The V gene lost 5 bases and the J gene lost 5 bases, with 9 bases spanning the gap. The CDR3 DNA reads TGTGCCAGCAGTTACGATAAAAATGAAAAACTGTTTTTT. The encoded protein is CASSYDKNEKLFF.

The chain is built from TRBV15 and TRBJ2-7; D remains ambiguous. This CDR3 region has 13 residues. CDR1 and CDR2 from the germline V gene are LNHNV and YYDKDF (reference sequence). Trimming took off 2 bases at V and 2 bases at J, with 7 bases between the two ends. CDR3 in DNA: TGTGCCACCAGCAGACCAGACACCTACGAGCAGTACTTC. Translation: CATSRPDTYEQYF.

V gene TRBV29-1 combines with J gene TRBJ2-1; D remains ambiguous. CDR3 length equals 12 residues. The germline gives CDR1 SQVTM, CDR2 ANQGSEA. This CDR3 is CSTLAVEAEQFF. CDR3 nucleotides: TGCAGTACGCTCGCGGTCGAGGCTGAGCAGTTCTTC.

This chain joins TRBV2 and TRBJ2-1, with D tentatively TRBD2 (5 bases). The V gene lost 6 bases and the J gene lost 3 bases, with 12 bases spanning the gap. The CDR3 extends over 14 amino acids. Germline lookup yields CDR1 SNHLY and CDR2 FYNNEI. CDR3 loop: CASRSRGDYNEQFF. The CDR3 nucleotides read TGTGCCAGCAGGAGCCGGGGAGACTACAATGAGCAGTTCTTC.

The J gene is TRBJ1-4, the V gene TRBV2; a possible D gene is TRBD1 (6 bases). Trimming pared 7 bases from V and 3 bases from J, leaving 12 bases between. Germline CDR1 SNHLY, CDR2 FYNNEI. The CDR3 sequence is 14 residues long. CDR3 protein: CASTLRGSNEKLFF. For the CDR3, the DNA is TGTGCCAGCACCCTGAGGGGGTCTAATGAAAAACTGTTTTTT.

V usage is TRBV5-1 and J usage is TRBJ2-1, with a possible D match to TRBD1 (5 bases). The CDR3 length is 16 residues. V was pared by 4 bases and J by 2 bases, with 16 bases between. CDR1 SGHRS and CDR2 YFSETQ come from the germline V gene. In nucleotides, the CDR3 is TGCGCCAGCAGCAGGTCCGTGACAGCGACCTACAATGAGCAGTTCTTC. Protein: CASSRSVTATYNEQFF.

This chain's CDR3 is CASSLGAIPRGEQFF. As DNA, the CDR3 is TGTGCCAGCAGCTTAGGGGCTATCCCCCGGGGTGAGCAGTTCTTC. This chain links TRBV7-6 with TRBJ2-1; maybe TRBD2 (5 bases). V lost 1 base, J lost 9 bases, and 16 bases lay in between. The germline CDR1 and CDR2 sequences are SGHVS and FNYEAQ. The CDR3 covers 15 residues.

The V gene is TRBV30, the J gene TRBJ1-2; TRBD1 aligns across 9 bases. This CDR3 contains 15 residues. The junction had 7 bases not matched to a gene; V was cut back by 1 base and J by 4 bases. Germline V gene lookup returns CDR1 GTSNPN and CDR2 SVGIG (reference sequence). CDR3 coding DNA: TGTGCCTGGAGTGACCTTTGGACAGGGGCCTATGGCTACACCTTC. Its translation: CAWSDLWTGAYGYTF.

This chain connects TRBV30 to TRBJ1-2; D is ambiguous. CDR3 length: 12 residues. CDR1 is GTSNPN, CDR2 SVGIG, per germline (reference sequence). Trimming shortened V by 0 bases and J by 8 bases, and 10 bases separated the two germline ends. The CDR3 region is CAWSVYSHGYTF. Here the CDR3 DNA reads TGTGCCTGGAGTGTCTACAGTCACGGCTACACCTTC.

The chain is built from TRBV28 and TRBJ2-3, with TRBD2 matching 9 bases. Germline V lookup: CDR1 MDHEN, CDR2 SYDVKM. Unmatched junction bases numbered 8, after V lost 10 bases and J lost 6 bases. The CDR3 totals 13 residues. CDR3 nucleotide sequence: TGTGCCACCATAGCGGGAGAAAACGATACGCAGTATTTT. This gives the protein CATIAGENDTQYF.

The J gene is TRBJ2-5, the V gene TRBV28, with 9 bases fitting TRBD1. V lost 5 bases, J lost 5 bases, and 6 bases stayed unmatched. Germline loops: CDR1 MDHEN, CDR2 SYDVKM. The CDR3 is 14 residues long. The CDR3 DNA sequence: TGTGCCAGCAGTATGACAGGGGGTGGGGAGACCCAGTACTTC. It yields the protein CASSMTGGGETQYF.

This chain connects TRBV7-2 to TRBJ1-3; possibly TRBD1 for D (5 bases). CDR3 length: 14 amino acids. V was trimmed by 2 bases and J by 4 bases, leaving 9 bases between them. Per the germline V gene, CDR1 is SGHTA and CDR2 is FQGNSA. CDR3 loop: CASSLLGTGNTIYF. The CDR3, as DNA: TGTGCCAGCAGCTTACTCGGGACGGGAAACACCATATATTTT.

This chain uses TRBV2 with TRBJ2-7; perhaps TRBD1 as D (5 bases). The CDR3 runs to 16 residues. V was pared by 2 bases and J by 0 bases, with 14 bases between. The germline gives CDR1 SNHLY, CDR2 FYNNEI. For the CDR3, the DNA is TGTGCCAGCAGTGAAAAAGTCGACAGAGTCTCCTACGAGCAGTACTTC. It encodes CASSEKVDRVSYEQYF.

The chain recombines TRBV4-1 with TRBJ2-7; D may be TRBD1 or TRBD2 (5 bases each). In germline, CDR1 is MGHRA, CDR2 YSYEKL. The V gene lost 0 bases and the J gene lost 4 bases, with 19 bases spanning the gap. The CDR3 runs to 17 residues. Written as DNA, the CDR3 is TGCGCCAGCAGCCAAGAAATAGGGACCGCTCTCGGATACGAGCAGTACTTC. This encodes CASSQEIGTALGYEQYF.

CDR3 nucleotide sequence: TGTGCCAGCAGTGCCGGACTAGCGGGAGCTTCTTGGGGGGCCAACGTCCTGACTTTC. Translation: CASSAGLAGASWGANVLTF. The chain has TRBV27 and TRBJ2-6, with 13 bases identical to TRBD2. Unmatched junction bases numbered 11, after V lost 5 bases and J lost 4 bases. The CDR3 has 19 residues. Germline V CDR1 and CDR2: MNHEY, SMNVEV (reference sequence).

This clone was seen just once. The chain has TRBV19 and TRBJ2-1; D ambiguous. The CDR3 length is 13 residues. V lost 5 bases and J 2 bases, leaving 7 bases between the germline ends. Germline lookup yields CDR1 LNHDA and CDR2 SQIVND (reference sequence). CDR3 bases: TGTGCCAGTAGTCATGGGGCCTACAATGAGCAGTTCTTC. Translated: CASSHGAYNEQFF.